The subject of this entry is one T cell receptor (beta chain). In the original workflow: Reference gene primer amplification gave nucleated cell count estimates. Assay: immunoSEQ multiplex PCR; the TCRdb copy retains only in-frame clones and omits some. That table furnishes V, J and clone size, whereas the DNA furnished D and trimming. The sample has more than 90,000 clones, 70% to 90% seen once. This entry belongs to a study of blood T cell repertoires in COVID-19. The overall study: COVID-19 samples from acute and convalescent phases originated in the United States, Italy and Spain. Sample material is recorded as cDNA or gDNA derived from T cells, B-cell-depleted T cells, or PBMCs.

Material for sequencing was peripheral blood. The receptor was isolated from a woman younger than 45 with acute or convalescent COVID-19.

The CDR3 loop is CASSFSGSGTEAFF. CDR3 nucleotides: TGTGCCAGCAGTTTTTCGGGGTCCGGGACTGAAGCTTTCTTT. The chain joins TRBV28 to TRBJ1-1; D is unresolved. Looked up from germline, CDR1 is MDHEN and CDR2 is SYDVKM. The V and J ends lost 3 bases and 5 bases respectively, with 13 bases between them. The CDR3 spans 14 residues.